The clone carrying this TCR beta chain showed up just a few times. Repertoires were generated with immunoSEQ multiplex PCR, while TCRdb's copy carries only in-frame clones and drops some. The sample holds under 600,000 clones, approximately 79% seen once. Recent acute infections and vaccinations were absent in the healthy HIV-negative adult donors. Donors, without exception, were Caucasian adults residing in Nashville, Tennessee. The sample is drawn from a study of shared clonotypes between healthy human individuals. Study in general: Ranging from 18 to 49 in age, donors were a couple of women and a few men.

CDR3 size: 17 residues. Germline V CDR1 and CDR2: SGHRS, YFSETQ. V was pared by 4 bases and J by 0 bases, with 17 bases between. This TCR was recovered from a woman in her forties in good health. Some clones in this sample may be carry-over from other donors' samples. The chain recombines TRBV5-1 with TRBJ2-1; possibly TRBD2 for D (5 bases). Sequenced: PBMCs. The CDR3 protein is CASSQERTALSYNEQFF. In nucleotides, the CDR3 is TGCGCCAGCAGCCAAGAGCGGACGGCTCTCTCCTACAATGAGCAGTTCTTC.